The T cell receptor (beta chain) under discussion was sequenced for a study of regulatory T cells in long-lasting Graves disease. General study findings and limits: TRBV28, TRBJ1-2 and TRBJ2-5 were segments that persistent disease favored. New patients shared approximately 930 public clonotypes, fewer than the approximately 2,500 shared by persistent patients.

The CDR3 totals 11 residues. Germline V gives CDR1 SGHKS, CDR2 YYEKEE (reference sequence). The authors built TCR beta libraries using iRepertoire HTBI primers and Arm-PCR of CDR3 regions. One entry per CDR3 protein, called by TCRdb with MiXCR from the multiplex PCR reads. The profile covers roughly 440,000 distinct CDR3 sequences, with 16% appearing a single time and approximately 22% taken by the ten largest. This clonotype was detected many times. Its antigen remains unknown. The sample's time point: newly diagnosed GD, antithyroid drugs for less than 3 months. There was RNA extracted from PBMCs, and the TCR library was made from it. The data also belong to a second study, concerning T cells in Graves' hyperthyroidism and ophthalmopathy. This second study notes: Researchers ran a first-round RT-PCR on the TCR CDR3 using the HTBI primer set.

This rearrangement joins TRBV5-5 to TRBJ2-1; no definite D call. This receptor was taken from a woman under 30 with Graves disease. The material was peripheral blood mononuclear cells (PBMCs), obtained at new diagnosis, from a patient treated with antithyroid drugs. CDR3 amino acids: CACLVLNEQFF. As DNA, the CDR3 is TGTGCGTGCCTAGTATTAAATGAGCAGTTCTTC.